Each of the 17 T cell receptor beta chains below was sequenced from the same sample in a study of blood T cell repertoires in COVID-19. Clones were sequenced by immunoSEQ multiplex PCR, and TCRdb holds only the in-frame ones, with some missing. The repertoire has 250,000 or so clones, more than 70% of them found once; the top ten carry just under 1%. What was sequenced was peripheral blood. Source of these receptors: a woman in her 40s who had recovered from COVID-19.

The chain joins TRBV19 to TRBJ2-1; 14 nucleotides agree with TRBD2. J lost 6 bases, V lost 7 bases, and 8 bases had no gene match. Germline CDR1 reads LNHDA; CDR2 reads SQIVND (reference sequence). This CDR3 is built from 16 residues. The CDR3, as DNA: TGTGCCAGTACCCCGGAGGGACTAGCGGGAGTCAATGAGCAGTTCTTC. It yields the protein CASTPEGLAGVNEQFF. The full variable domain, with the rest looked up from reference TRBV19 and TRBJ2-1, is DGGITQSPKYLFRKEGQNVTLSCEQNLNHDAMYWYRQDPGQGLRLIYYSQIVNDFQKGDIAEGYSVSREKKESFPLTVTSAQKNPTAFYLCASTPEGLAGVNEQFFGPGTRLTVL.

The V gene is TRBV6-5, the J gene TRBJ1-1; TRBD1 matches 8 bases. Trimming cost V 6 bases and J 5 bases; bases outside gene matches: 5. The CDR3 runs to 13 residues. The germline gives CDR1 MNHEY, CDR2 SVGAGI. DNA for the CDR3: TGTGCCAGCAGCCAAACAGGGGGGACTGAAGCTTTCTTT. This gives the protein CASSQTGGTEAFF.

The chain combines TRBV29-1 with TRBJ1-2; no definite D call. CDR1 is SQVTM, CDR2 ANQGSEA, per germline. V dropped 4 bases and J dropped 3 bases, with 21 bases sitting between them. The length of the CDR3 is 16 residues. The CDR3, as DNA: TGCAGCGTTGGGCCGCCTTCTTGGTTGTTCGACTATGGCTACACCTTC. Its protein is CSVGPPSWLFDYGYTF.

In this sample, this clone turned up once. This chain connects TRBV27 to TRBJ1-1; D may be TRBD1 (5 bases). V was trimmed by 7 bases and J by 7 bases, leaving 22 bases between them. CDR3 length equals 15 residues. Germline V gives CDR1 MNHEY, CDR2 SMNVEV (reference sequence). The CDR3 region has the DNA TGTGCCAGCACCAAAGGGGCGATAAGCTGGGGTGAAGCTTTCTTT. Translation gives CASTKGAISWGEAFF.

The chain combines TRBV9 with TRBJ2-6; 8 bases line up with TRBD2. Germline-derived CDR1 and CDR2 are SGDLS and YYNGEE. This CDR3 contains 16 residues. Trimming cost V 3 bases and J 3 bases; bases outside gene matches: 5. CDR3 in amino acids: CASSAGGDVGANVLTF. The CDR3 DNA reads TGTGCCAGCAGCGCGGGGGGGGACGTTGGGGCCAACGTCCTGACTTTC.

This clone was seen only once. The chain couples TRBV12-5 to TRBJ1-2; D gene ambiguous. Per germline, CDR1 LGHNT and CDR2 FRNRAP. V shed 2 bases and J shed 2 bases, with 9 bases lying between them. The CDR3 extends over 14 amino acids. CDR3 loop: CASGLIGLNYGYTF. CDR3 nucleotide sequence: TGTGCTAGTGGTTTGATTGGACTGAACTATGGCTACACCTTC.

CDR3 nucleotide sequence: TGTGCCAGCAGCGCCGGGCGGGACCTCACAGATACGCAGTATTTT. It encodes CASSAGRDLTDTQYF. This sequence joins TRBV9 and TRBJ2-3; tentatively, D is TRBD2 (6 bases). V was pared by 3 bases and J by 2 bases, with 13 bases between. From germline, CDR1 is SGDLS and CDR2 YYNGEE. The length of the CDR3 is 15 residues.

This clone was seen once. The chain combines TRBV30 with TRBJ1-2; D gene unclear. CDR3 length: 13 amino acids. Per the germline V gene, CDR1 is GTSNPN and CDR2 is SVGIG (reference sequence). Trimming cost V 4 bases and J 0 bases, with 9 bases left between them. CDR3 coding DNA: TGTGCCTGGATGGAGCCCACTAACTATGGCTACACCTTC. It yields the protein CAWMEPTNYGYTF.

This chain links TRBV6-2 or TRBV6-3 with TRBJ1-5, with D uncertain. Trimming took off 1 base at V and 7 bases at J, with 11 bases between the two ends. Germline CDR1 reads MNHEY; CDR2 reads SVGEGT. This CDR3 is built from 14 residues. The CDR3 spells CASSYLGGRQPQHF. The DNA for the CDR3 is TGTGCCAGCAGTTACTTGGGAGGGCGCCAGCCCCAGCATTTT.

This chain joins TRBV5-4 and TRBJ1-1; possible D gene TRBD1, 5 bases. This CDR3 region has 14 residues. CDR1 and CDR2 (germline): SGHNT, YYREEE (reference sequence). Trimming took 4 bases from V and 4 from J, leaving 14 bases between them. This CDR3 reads CASSRVRGITEAFF. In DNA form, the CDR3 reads TGTGCCAGCAGCCGGGTCCGGGGGATCACTGAAGCTTTCTTT.

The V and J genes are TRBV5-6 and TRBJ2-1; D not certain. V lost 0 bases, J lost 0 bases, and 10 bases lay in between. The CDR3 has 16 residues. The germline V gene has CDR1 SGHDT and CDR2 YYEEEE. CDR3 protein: CASSLGPPGSYNEQFF. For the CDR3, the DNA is TGTGCCAGCAGCTTGGGACCCCCGGGCTCCTACAATGAGCAGTTCTTC.

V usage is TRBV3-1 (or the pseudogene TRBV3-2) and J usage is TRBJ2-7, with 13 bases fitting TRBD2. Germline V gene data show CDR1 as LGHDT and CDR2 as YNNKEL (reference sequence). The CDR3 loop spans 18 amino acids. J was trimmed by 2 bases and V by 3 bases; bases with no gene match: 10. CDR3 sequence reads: CASSHRTSGSGAPYEQYF. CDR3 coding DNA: TGTGCCAGCAGCCACCGGACTAGCGGGAGTGGGGCCCCCTACGAGCAGTACTTC.

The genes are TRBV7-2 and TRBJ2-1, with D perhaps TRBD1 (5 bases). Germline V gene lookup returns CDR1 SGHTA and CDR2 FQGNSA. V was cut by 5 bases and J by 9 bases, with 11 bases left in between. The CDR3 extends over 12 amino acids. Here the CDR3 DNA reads TGTGCCAGCAGCGTCGACAGTGCTGAGCAGTTCTTC. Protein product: CASSVDSAEQFF.

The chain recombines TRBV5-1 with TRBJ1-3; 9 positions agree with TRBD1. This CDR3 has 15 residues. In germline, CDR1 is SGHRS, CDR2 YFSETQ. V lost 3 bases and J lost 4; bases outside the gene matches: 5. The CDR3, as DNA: TGCGCCAGCAGCTCCCGGACAGGGGAGGGAAACACCATATATTTT. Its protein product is CASSSRTGEGNTIYF.

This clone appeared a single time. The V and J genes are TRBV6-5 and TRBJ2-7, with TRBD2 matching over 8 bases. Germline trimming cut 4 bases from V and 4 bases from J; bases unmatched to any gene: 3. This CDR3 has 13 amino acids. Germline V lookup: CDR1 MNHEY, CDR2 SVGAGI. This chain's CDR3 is CASSWPGGYEQYF. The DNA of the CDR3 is TGTGCCAGCAGTTGGCCGGGGGGGTACGAGCAGTACTTC.

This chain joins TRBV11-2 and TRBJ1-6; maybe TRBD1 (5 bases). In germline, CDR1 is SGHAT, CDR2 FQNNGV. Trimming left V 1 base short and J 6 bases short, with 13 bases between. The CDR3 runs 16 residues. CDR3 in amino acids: CASSLGPGGSNSPLHF. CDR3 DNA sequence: TGTGCCAGCAGCTTAGGGCCGGGGGGAAGTAATTCACCCCTCCACTTT.

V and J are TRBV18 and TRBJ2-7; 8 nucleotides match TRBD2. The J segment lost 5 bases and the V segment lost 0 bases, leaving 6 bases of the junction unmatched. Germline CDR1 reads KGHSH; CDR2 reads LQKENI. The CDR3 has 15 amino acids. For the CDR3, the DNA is TGTGCCAGCTCACCACCGGGCGGGAGGTTGCACGAGCAGTACTTC. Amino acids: CASSPPGGRLHEQYF.